This T cell receptor beta chain was observed in a study of Ad26.COV2.S vaccination and SARS-CoV-2 variants. Overall study: Administration of Ad26.COV2.S was intramuscular, either once or twice 56 days apart.

Assay: immunoSEQ multiplex PCR; the TCRdb copy retains only in-frame clones and omits some. The sample includes 300,000 to 350,000 clones, roughly 90% of them seen just once. The CDR3 has 12 residues. Trimming stripped 5 bases from V and 5 bases from J, with 9 bases between. Germline V gene sequence: CDR1 SGHAT, CDR2 FQNNGV. Treatment in this sample: about 20 received Ad26.COV2.S at low or high dose, single or two shots; several received placebo; per-sample allocation not given. Samples were taken on day 63 after the first vaccine or placebo injection. This material consisted of peripheral blood, taken in a trial of Ad26.COV2.S vaccine versus placebo. This sequence joins TRBV11-2 and TRBJ1-1; D gene unclear. The clonotype originates from a person between 18 and 65 years old who received the Ad26.COV2.S COVID-19 vaccine or a placebo. DNA for the CDR3: TGTGCCAGCAGCCTTCTGGCTACTGAAGCTTTCTTT. Translation gives CASSLLATEAFF. The whole variable domain, remainder taken from reference TRBV11-2 and TRBJ1-1, is EAGVAQSPRYKIIEKRQSVAFWCNPISGHATLYWYQQILGQGPKLLIQFQNNGVVDDSQLPKDRFSAERLKGVDSTLKIQPAKLEDSAVYLCASSLLATEAFFGQGTRLTVV.